This T cell receptor beta chain was sequenced in a study of T-cell memory formation after mild COVID-19. For the study at large: Clusters of TCRs were largely donor specific. Study-level results: Later expanders leaned CD4+, whereas day 15 to 85 contracting clones were balanced CD4/CD8.

It was 5'RACE with constant-segment primers that produced the TCR alpha and TCR beta cDNA libraries, which carried sample barcodes and UMIs. In TCRdb, the 5' RACE reads were re-called with MiXCR into one record per CDR3 protein. This sample has roughly 370,000 distinct CDR3 sequences; 15% to 20% occur once, and the top ten carry roughly 21%. The V end lost 0 bases, the J end lost 0 bases, and 6 bases lay between the germline ends. CDR3 length equals 15 residues. In the case of this clonotype: Its antigen remains unknown.

This chain joins TRBV12-3 or TRBV12-4 and TRBJ2-1; D ambiguous. The sample comprised PBMCs or a T cell subset sorted from them (not recorded which). This TCR was recovered from a man aged 18-30 years who had mild COVID-19 (a few samples of this study predate the infection). Cell type and time point are not known. For the CDR3, the DNA is TGTGCCAGCAGTTTAGCTTCGGACTCCTACAATGAGCAGTTCTTC. Translating it yields CASSLASDSYNEQFF.